This T cell receptor (beta chain) was documented in a study of blood T cell repertoires in COVID-19. Overall study context: Material from acute and convalescent COVID-19 was sourced from the United States, Italy and Spain. T cells, B-cell-depleted T cells, or PBMCs provided the cDNA or gDNA that served as material.

Original processing methods: Amplified reference gene primers provided the basis for estimating nucleated cell counts. This table comes from immunoSEQ multiplex PCR, and its TCRdb copy is limited to in-frame clones, with some not included. The V and J calls and the clone size are those of that table, but D and trimming were determined from the DNA. Of some 120,000 clones in the sample, roughly four fifths were seen once. The sample comprised peripheral blood. The receptor was derived from a human donor in a cohort sampled during active COVID-19.

CDR3 coding DNA: TGTGCCAGCAGTTGGCAGGGCCTCTACAATGAGCAGTTCTTC. It specifies CASSWQGLYNEQFF. The chain has TRBV28 and TRBJ2-1; a possible D gene is TRBD1 (5 bases). The V and J ends lost 4 bases and 3 bases respectively, with 10 bases between them. The CDR3 is made up of 14 amino acids. Looked up from germline, CDR1 is MDHEN and CDR2 is SYDVKM.